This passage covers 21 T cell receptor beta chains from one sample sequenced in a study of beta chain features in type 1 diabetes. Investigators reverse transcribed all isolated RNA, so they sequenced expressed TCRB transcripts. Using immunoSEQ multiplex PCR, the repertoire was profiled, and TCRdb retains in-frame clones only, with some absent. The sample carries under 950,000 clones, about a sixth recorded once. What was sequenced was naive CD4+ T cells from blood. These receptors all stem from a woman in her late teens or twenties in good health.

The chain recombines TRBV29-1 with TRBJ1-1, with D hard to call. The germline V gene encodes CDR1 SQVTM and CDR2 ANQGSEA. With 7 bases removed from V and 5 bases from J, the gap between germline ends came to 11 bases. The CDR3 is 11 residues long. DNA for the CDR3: TGCAGCGCCGCCATCGGGACTGAAGCTTTCTTT. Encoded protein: CSAAIGTEAFF.

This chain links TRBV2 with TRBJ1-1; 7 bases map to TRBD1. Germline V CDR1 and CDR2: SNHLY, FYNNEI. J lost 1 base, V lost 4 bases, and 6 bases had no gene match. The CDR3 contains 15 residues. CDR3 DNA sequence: TGTGCCAGCAGTGGGACAGGTCGCCGGAACACTGAAGCTTTCTTT. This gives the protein CASSGTGRRNTEAFF.

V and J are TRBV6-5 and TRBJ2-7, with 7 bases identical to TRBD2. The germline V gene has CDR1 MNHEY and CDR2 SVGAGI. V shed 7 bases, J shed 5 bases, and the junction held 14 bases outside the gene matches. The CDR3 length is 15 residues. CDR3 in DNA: TGTGCCAGCACCACAAGGGAGGGGTCCGGTCACGAGCAGTACTTC. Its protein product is CASTTREGSGHEQYF.

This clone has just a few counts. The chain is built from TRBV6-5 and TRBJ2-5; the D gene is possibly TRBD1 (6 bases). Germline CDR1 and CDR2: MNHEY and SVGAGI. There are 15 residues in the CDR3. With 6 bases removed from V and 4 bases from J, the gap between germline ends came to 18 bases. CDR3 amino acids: CASRPFVGGRETQYF. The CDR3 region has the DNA TGTGCCAGCAGGCCGTTTGTAGGGGGTAGAGAGACCCAGTACTTC.

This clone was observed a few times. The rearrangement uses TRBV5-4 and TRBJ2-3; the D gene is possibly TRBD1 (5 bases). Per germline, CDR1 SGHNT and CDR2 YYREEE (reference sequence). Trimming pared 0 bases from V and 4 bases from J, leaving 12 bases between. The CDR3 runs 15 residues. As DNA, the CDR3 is TGTGCCAGCAGCTTGGCTAGGGGTTTCGCAGATACGCAGTATTTT. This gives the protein CASSLARGFADTQYF.

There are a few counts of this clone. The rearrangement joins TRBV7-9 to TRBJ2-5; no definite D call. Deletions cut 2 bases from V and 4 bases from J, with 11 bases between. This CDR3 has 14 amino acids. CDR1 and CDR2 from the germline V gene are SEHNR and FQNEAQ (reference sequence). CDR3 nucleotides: TGTGCCAGCAGCTTAATGATAGGCCGAGAGACCCAGTACTTC. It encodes CASSLMIGRETQYF.

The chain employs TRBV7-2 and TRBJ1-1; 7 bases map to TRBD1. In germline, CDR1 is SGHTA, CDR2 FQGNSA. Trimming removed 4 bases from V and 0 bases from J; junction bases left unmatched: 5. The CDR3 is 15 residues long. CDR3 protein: CASSSQGTLNTEAFF. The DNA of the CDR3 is TGTGCCAGCAGCTCACAGGGGACCCTGAACACTGAAGCTTTCTTT.

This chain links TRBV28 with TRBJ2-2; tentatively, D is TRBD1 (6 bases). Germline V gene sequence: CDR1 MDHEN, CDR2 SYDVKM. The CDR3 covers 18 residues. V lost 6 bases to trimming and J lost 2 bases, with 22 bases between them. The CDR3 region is CASRNFRDNLSNTGELFF. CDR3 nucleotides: TGTGCCAGCAGGAACTTCCGGGACAATCTAAGTAACACCGGGGAGCTGTTTTTT.

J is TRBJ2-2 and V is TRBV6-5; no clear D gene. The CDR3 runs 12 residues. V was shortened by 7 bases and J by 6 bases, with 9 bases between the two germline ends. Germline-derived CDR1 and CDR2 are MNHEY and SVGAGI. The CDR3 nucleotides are TGTGCCAGCAAGAAGGGCCCCGGGGAGCTGTTTTTT. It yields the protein CASKKGPGELFF.

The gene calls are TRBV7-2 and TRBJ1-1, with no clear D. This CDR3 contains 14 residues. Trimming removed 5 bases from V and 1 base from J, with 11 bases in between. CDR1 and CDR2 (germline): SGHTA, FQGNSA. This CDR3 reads CASSVQLRNTEAFF. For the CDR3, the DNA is TGTGCCAGCAGCGTCCAGCTGCGGAACACTGAAGCTTTCTTT.

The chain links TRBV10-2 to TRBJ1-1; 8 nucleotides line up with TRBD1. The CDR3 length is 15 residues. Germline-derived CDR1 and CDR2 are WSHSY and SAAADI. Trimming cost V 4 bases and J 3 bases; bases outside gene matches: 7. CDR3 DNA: TGCGCCAGCAGTGGAGCCAGGGGGCAGGACACTGAAGCTTTCTTT. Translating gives CASSGARGQDTEAFF.

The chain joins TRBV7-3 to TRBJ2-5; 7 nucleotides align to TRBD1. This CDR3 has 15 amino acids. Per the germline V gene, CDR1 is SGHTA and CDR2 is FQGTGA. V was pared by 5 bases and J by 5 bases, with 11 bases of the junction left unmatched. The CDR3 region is CASSPTGFLGETQYF. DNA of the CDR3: TGTGCCAGCAGCCCGACAGGGTTCCTCGGGGAGACCCAGTACTTC.

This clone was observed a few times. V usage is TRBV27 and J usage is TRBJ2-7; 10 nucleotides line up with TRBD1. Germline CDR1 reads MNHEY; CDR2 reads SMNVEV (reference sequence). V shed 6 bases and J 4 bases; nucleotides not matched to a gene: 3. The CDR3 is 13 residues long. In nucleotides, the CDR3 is TGTGCCAGCAGCCGGGACAGGGGTTACGAGCAGTACTTC. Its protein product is CASSRDRGYEQYF.

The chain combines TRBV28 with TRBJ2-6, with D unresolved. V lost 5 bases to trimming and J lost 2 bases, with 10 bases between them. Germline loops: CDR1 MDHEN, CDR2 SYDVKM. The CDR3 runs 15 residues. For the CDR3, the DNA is TGTGCCAGCAGTCCCCTTCCTCCTGGGGCCAACGTCCTGACTTTC. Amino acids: CASSPLPPGANVLTF. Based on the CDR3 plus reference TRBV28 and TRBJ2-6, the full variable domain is DVKVTQSSRYLVKRTGEKVFLECVQDMDHENMFWYRQDPGLGLRLIYFSYDVKMKEKGDIPEGYSVSREKKERFSLILESASTNQTSMYLCASSPLPPGANVLTFGAGSRLTVL.

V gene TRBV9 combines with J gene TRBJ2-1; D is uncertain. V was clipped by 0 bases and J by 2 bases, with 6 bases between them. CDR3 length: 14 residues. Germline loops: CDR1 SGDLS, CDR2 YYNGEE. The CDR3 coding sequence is TGTGCCAGCAGCGTAGAACTGGCCTACAATGAGCAGTTCTTC. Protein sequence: CASSVELAYNEQFF.

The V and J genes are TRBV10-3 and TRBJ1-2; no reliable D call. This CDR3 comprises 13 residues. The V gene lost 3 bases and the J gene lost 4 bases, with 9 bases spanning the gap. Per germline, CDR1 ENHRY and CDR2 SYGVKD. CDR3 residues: CAISDAVSYGYTF. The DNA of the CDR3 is TGTGCCATCAGTGACGCAGTAAGCTATGGCTACACCTTC.

CDR3 amino acids: CASSFGAGRFPDTQYF. DNA of the CDR3: TGTGCCAGCAGCTTTGGGGCAGGGAGGTTTCCAGATACGCAGTATTTT. The chain recombines TRBV5-8 with TRBJ2-3, with a weak D call TRBD2 (6 bases). Trimming left V 2 bases short and J 4 bases short, with 17 bases between. Germline assignment: CDR1 SGHTS and CDR2 YDEGEE. This CDR3 has 16 residues. Full variable domain (outside the CDR3, taken from reference TRBV5-8 and TRBJ2-3): EAGVTQSPTHLIKTRGQQATLRCSPISGHTSVYWYQQALGLGLQFLLWYDEGEERNRGNFPPRFSGRQFPNYSSELNVNALELEDSALYLCASSFGAGRFPDTQYFGPGTRLTVL.

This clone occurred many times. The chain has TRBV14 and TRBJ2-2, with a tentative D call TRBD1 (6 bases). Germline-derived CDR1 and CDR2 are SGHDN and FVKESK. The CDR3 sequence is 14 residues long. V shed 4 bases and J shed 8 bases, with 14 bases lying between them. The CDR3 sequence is CASSRRTAAGELFF. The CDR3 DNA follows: TGTGCCAGCAGCCGCCGGACAGCCGCAGGGGAGCTGTTTTTT.

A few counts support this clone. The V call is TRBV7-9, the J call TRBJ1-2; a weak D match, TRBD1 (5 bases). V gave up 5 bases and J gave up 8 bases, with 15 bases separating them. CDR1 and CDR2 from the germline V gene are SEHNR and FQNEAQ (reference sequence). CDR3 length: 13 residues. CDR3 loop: CASSPTQGRGYTF. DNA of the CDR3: TGTGCCAGCAGCCCAACCCAGGGTAGGGGCTACACCTTC.

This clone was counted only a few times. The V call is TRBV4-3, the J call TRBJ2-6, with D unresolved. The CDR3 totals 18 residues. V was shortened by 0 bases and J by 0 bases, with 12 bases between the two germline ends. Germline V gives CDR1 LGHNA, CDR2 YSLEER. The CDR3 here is CASSQDLGWGSGANVLTF. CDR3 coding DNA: TGCGCCAGCAGCCAAGATTTGGGTTGGGGCTCTGGGGCCAACGTCCTGACTTTC.

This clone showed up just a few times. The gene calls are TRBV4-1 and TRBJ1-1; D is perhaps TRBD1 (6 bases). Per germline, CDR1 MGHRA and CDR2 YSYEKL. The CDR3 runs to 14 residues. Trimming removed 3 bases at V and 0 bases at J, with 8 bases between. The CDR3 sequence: CASSHQGLNTEAFF. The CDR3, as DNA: TGCGCCAGCAGCCATCAGGGGTTGAACACTGAAGCTTTCTTT.